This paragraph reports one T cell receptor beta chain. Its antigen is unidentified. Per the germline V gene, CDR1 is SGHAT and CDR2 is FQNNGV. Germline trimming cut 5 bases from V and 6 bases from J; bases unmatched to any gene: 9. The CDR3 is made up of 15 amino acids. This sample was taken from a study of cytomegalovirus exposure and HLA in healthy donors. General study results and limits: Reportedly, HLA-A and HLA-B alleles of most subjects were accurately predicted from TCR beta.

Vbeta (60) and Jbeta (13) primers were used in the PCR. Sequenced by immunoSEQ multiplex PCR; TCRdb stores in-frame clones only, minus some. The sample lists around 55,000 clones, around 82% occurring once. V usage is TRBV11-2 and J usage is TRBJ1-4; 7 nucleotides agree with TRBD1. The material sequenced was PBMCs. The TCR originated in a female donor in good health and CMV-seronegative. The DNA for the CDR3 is TGTGCCAGCAGCCTCAAGACAGGGCAGTATGAAAAACTGTTTTTT. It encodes CASSLKTGQYEKLFF. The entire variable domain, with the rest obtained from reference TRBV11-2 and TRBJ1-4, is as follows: EAGVAQSPRYKIIEKRQSVAFWCNPISGHATLYWYQQILGQGPKLLIQFQNNGVVDDSQLPKDRFSAERLKGVDSTLKIQPAKLEDSAVYLCASSLKTGQYEKLFFGSGTQLSVL.